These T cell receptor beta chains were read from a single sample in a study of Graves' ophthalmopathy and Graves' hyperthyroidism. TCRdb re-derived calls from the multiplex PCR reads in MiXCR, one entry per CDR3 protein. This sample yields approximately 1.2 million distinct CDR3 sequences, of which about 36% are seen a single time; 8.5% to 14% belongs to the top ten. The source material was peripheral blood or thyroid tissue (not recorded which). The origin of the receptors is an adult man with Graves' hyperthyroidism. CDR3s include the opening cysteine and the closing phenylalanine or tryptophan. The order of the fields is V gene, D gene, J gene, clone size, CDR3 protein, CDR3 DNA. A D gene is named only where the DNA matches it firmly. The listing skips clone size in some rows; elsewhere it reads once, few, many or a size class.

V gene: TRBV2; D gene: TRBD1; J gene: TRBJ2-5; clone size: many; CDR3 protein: CASRLGQGEETQYF; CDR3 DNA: TGTGCCAGCAGGCTGGGACAGGGGGAAGAGACCCAGTACTTC
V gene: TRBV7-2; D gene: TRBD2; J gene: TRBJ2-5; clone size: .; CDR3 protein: CASSLARGGQLETQYF; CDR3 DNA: TGTGCCAGCAGCTTAGCTCGGGGGGGGCAGTTGGAGACCCAGTACTTC
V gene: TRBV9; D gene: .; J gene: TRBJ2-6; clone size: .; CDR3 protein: CASSVEPSGANVLTF; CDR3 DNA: TGTGCCAGCAGCGTAGAGCCTAGCGGGGCCAACGTCCTGACTTTC
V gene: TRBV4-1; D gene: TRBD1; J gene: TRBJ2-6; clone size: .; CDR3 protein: CASSQDPGGSSGANVLTF; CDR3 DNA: TGCGCCAGCAGCCAAGATCCAGGGGGCAGCTCTGGGGCCAACGTCCTGACTTTC
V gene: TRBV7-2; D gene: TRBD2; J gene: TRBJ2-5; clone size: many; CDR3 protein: CASSTSTPLAGDSWETQYF; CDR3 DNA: TGTGCCAGCAGCACCTCTACCCCTTTAGCGGGAGATTCTTGGGAGACCCAGTACTTC
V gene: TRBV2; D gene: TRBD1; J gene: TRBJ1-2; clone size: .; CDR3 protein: CASVPERGRGPYGYTF; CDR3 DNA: TGTGCCAGCGTCCCCGAGAGGGGGCGTGGCCCATATGGCTACACCTTC
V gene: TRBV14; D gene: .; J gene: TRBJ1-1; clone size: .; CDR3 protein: CASSTRGLRTEAFF; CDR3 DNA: TGTGCCAGCAGCACCAGGGGACTGAGGACTGAAGCTTTCTTT
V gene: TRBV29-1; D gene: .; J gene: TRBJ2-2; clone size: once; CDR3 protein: CSVEAGGELFF; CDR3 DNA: TGCAGCGTTGAAGCGGGAGGGGAGCTGTTTTTT
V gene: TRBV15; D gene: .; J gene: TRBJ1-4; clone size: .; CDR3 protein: CATSEANEKLFF; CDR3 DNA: TGTGCCACCAGCGAGGCTAATGAAAAACTGTTTTTT
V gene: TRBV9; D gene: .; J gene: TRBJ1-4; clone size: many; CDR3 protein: CASSVTATTNEKLFF; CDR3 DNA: TGTGCCAGCAGCGTTACGGCCACAACTAATGAAAAACTGTTTTTT
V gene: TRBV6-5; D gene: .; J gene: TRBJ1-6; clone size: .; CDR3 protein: CASRRTQGYNSPLHF; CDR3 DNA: TGTGCCAGCAGACGGACCCAAGGCTATAATTCACCCCTCCACTTT
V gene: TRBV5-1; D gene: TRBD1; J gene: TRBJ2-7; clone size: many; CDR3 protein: CASSSYRDRGLEQYF; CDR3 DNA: TGCGCCAGCAGCTCATACCGGGACAGGGGGCTCGAGCAGTACTTC
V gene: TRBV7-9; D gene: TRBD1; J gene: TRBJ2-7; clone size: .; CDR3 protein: CASTGQGLSYEQYF; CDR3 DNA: TGTGCCAGCACGGGACAGGGACTCTCCTACGAGCAGTACTTC
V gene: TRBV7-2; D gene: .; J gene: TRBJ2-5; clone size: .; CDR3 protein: CASGSQGGKTQYF; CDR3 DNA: TGTGCCAGCGGCTCACAGGGAGGAAAGACCCAGTACTTC
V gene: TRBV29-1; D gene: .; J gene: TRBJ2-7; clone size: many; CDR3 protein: CSVEDRSGSYEQYF; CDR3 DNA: TGCAGCGTTGAAGACAGGTCGGGCTCCTACGAGCAGTACTTC
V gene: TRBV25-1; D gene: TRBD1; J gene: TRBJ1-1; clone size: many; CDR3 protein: CASGQGTEAFF; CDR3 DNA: TGTGCCAGCGGACAGGGGACTGAAGCTTTCTTT
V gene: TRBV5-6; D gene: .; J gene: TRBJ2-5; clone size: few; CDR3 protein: CASDRRGRETQYF; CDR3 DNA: TGTGCCAGCGACAGGAGGGGGAGAGAGACCCAGTACTTC
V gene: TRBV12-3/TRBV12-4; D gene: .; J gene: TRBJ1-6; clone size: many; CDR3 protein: CASSPWESPLHF; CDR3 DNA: TGTGCCAGCAGCCCTTGGGAATCACCCCTCCACTTT
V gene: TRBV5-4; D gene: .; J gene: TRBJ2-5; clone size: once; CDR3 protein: CASSSPGSQGIQETQYF; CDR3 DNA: TGTGCCAGCAGCTCCCCAGGCAGCCAGGGGATCCAAGAGACCCAGTACTTC
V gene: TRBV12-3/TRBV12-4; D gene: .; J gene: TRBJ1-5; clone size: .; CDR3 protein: CASSLALSERNIQPQHF; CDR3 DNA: TGTGCCAGCAGTTTAGCGCTAAGTGAGAGGAATATTCAGCCCCAGCATTTT
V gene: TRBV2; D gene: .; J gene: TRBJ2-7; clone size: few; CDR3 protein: CASSLSGSDPHEQYF; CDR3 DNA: TGTGCCAGCAGTTTATCGGGCAGCGATCCCCACGAGCAGTACTTC
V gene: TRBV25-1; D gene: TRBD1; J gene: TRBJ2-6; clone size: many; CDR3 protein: CASSDAGGAGANVLTF; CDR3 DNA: TGTGCCAGCAGTGACGCAGGGGGCGCTGGGGCCAACGTCCTGACTTTC
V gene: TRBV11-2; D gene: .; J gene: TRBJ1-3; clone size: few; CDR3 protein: CASSPQTDYTIYF; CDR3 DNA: TGTGCCAGCAGTCCCCAGACGGACTACACCATATATTTT
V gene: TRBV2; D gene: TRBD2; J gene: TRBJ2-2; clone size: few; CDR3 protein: CASSESSGRAGTGELFF; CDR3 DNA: TGTGCCAGCAGCGAATCTAGCGGGAGGGCGGGGACCGGGGAGCTGTTTTTT
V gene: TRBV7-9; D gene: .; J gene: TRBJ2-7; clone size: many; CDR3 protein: CASSGPGVWYF; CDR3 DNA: TGTGCCAGCAGCGGGCCGGGTGTATGGTACTTC
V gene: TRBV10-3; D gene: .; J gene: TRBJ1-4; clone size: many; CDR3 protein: CAISESVGTNEKLFF; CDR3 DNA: TGTGCCATCAGTGAGTCGGTTGGGACTAATGAAAAACTGTTTTTT
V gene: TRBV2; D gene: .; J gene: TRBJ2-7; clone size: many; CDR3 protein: CASSVTSYEQYF; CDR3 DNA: TGTGCCAGCAGTGTGACCAGCTACGAGCAGTACTTC
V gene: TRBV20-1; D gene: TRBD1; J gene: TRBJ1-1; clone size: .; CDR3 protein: CSARGDSMNTEAFF; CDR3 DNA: TGCAGTGCTAGAGGGGACAGCATGAACACTGAAGCTTTCTTT
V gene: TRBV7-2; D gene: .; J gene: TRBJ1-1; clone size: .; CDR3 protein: CASSLYRDPEAFF; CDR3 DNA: TGTGCCAGCAGCTTATACAGGGATCCCGAAGCTTTCTTT
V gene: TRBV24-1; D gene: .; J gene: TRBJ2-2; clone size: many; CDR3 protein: CATKDSRSTGELFF; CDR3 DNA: TGTGCCACCAAGGACAGTCGGTCCACCGGGGAGCTGTTTTTT
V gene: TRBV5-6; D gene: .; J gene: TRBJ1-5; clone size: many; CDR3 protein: CASSRIGTQPQHF; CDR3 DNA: TGTGCCAGCAGCCGGATAGGGACTCAGCCCCAGCATTTT
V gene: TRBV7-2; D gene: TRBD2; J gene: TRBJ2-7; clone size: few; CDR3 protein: CASSLLRGSYYEQYF; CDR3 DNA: TGTGCCAGCAGTTTACTTCGCGGGAGCTACTACGAGCAGTACTTC
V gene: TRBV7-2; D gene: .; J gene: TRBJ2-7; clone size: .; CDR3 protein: CASSTRNSYEQYF; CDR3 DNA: TGTGCCAGCAGCACCCGGAATTCCTACGAGCAGTACTTC
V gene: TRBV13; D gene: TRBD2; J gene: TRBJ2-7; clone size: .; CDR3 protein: CASTPSGSTEQYF; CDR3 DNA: TGTGCCAGCACCCCCAGCGGGAGTACCGAGCAGTACTTC
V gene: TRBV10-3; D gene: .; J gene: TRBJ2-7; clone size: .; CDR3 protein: CAIRGGLWSYEQYF; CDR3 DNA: TGTGCCATCAGGGGGGGATTGTGGTCCTACGAGCAGTACTTC
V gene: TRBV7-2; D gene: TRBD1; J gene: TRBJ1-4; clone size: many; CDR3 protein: CASSGRQGVGEKLFF; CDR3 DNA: TGTGCCAGCAGCGGCCGACAGGGTGTCGGTGAAAAACTGTTTTTT
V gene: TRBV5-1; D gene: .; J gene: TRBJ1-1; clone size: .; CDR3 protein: CASSSSPTLTEAFF; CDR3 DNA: TGCGCCAGCAGCTCAAGCCCCACACTCACTGAAGCTTTCTTT
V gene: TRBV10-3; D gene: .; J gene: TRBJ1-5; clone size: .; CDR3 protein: CASRLGRGGNQPQHF; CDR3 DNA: TGTGCCAGCAGATTAGGTCGGGGGGGCAATCAGCCCCAGCATTTT
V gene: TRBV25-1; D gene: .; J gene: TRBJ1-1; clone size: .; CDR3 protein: CACSARDRVHTEAFF; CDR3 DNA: .
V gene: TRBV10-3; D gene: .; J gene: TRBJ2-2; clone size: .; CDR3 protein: CAISSLPGTGELFF; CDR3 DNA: TGTGCCATCAGTTCCTTGCCGGGTACCGGGGAGCTGTTTTTT
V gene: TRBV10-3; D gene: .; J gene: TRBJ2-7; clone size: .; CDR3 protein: CASRVNEQYF; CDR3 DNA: TGTGCCAGCAGGGTTAACGAGCAGTACTTC
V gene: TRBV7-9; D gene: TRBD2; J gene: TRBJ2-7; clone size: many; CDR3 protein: CASSLSHSQRDNEQYF; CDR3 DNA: TGTGCCAGCAGCTTATCTCACTCCCAGCGGGATAACGAGCAGTACTTC